These 20 T cell receptor beta chains originate from one sample sequenced in a study of cytomegalovirus exposure and HLA in healthy donors. PCR involved 60 Vbeta and 13 Jbeta primers. Clones were sequenced by immunoSEQ multiplex PCR, and TCRdb holds only the in-frame ones, with some missing. This sample has approximately 250,000 clones; about three quarters occur once, and the top ten carry roughly 0.45%. Sample: PBMCs. Receptors originate from a boy between 10 and 17 years old in good health and CMV-seronegative.

The J gene is TRBJ1-2, the V gene TRBV19, with a tentative D call TRBD1 (5 bases). V gave up 5 bases and J gave up 7 bases, with 14 bases separating them. Per the germline V gene, CDR1 is LNHDA and CDR2 is SQIVND (reference sequence). This CDR3 is 13 amino acids long. CDR3 coding DNA: TGTGCCAGTAGTGAGGCGGCAGGGCCTGGCTACACCTTC. This sequence encodes CASSEAAGPGYTF.

The J gene is TRBJ2-2, the V gene TRBV21-1; whether TRBD1, the table's D call, matches the DNA was not checked. TRBV21-1 is a pseudogene segment. CDR3 length: 16 residues. The CDR3 DNA reads as TGTGCCAGCAGCAATAGGGACAGCACGAACACCGGGGAGCTGTTTTTT. Encoded protein: CASSNRDSTNTGELFF.

This chain connects TRBV19 to TRBJ1-2; 9 bases line up with TRBD1. Germline V gene lookup returns CDR1 LNHDA and CDR2 SQIVND (reference sequence). This CDR3 is 14 amino acids long. The V and J ends lost 1 base and 8 bases, in that order; junction bases with no gene match: 5. CDR3 sequence: CASSIVTGGRGYTF. CDR3 DNA: TGTGCCAGTAGTATAGTCACAGGGGGCCGGGGCTACACCTTC.

The chain combines TRBV11-3 with TRBJ2-7, with 9 positions matching TRBD2. The germline gives CDR1 SGHNT, CDR2 YENEEA. This CDR3 is built from 16 residues. The ends lost 5 bases at V and 4 bases at J; junction bases unmatched: 12. This CDR3 reads CASSPSSGRRAYEQYF. The CDR3 DNA follows: TGTGCCAGCAGCCCATCCAGCGGGAGGAGGGCGTACGAGCAGTACTTC.

The chain combines TRBV5-1 with TRBJ2-7, with a possible D match to TRBD2 (5 bases). There are 15 residues in the CDR3. The germline V gene has CDR1 SGHRS and CDR2 YFSETQ. Trimming took off 0 bases at V and 7 bases at J, with 17 bases between the two ends. CDR3 residues: CASSLDSASTGEQYF. CDR3 in DNA: TGCGCCAGCAGCTTGGACAGTGCCTCCACGGGGGAGCAGTACTTC.

As for this clone: The junction departs from germline at one end; a sequencing error may be responsible. The V gene is TRBV19, the J gene TRBJ1-1, with D perhaps matching TRBD1 (6 bases). The CDR3 runs to 16 residues. From germline, CDR1 is LNHDA and CDR2 SQIVND (reference sequence). This chain's CDR3 is CASSTLPRGRNAEAFF. The CDR3, as DNA: TGTGCCAGTAGTACCCTACCCAGGGGACGGAACGCTGAAGCTTTCTTT.

The V call is TRBV2, the J call TRBJ1-2; TRBD1 matches at 9 bases. V lost 6 bases and J lost 9; bases outside the gene matches: 5. The CDR3 consists of 12 residues. Looked up from germline, CDR1 is SNHLY and CDR2 is FYNNEI. CDR3 in DNA: TGTGCCAGCAGCGGACAGGGGTCGAGCTACACCTTC. It encodes CASSGQGSSYTF. The full variable domain, its missing parts supplied by reference TRBV2 and TRBJ1-2, is EPEVTQTPSHQVTQMGQEVILRCVPISNHLYFYWYRQILGQKVEFLVSFYNNEISEKSEIFDDQFSVERPDGSNFTLKIRSTKLEDSAMYFCASSGQGSSYTFGSGTRLTVV.

This rearrangement joins TRBV7-6 to TRBJ2-3; 7 nucleotides line up with TRBD1. This CDR3 spans 17 amino acids. V was pared by 1 base and J by 2 bases, with 9 bases of the junction left unmatched. The germline V gene encodes CDR1 SGHVS and CDR2 FNYEAQ. The DNA for the CDR3 is TGTGCCAGCAGCTTAGGCCAGGAGACAGGGATCACAGATACGCAGTATTTT. It is translated as CASSLGQETGITDTQYF.

This sequence joins TRBV7-9 and TRBJ2-1; D not certain. The ends were cut back, 0 bases at V and 10 bases at J, with 7 bases in the middle. This CDR3 contains 12 residues. From germline, CDR1 is SEHNR and CDR2 FQNEAQ (reference sequence). CDR3 coding DNA: TGTGCCAGCAGCTTAGCGCGATCAGAGCAGTTCTTC. Residues: CASSLARSEQFF.

V and J are TRBV11-3 and TRBJ1-1; the D gene is possibly TRBD1 (6 bases). Per germline, CDR1 SGHNT and CDR2 YENEEA. Trimming cost V 1 base and J 10 bases, with 10 bases left between them. CDR3 length: 12 amino acids. CDR3 region: CASSLARGAAFF. The CDR3 DNA reads TGTGCCAGCAGCTTAGCGCGGGGGGCAGCTTTCTTT.

This clone was counted a single time. The chain joins TRBV10-3 to TRBJ1-2; 10 bases agree with TRBD1. The CDR3 is 13 residues long. Germline values: CDR1 ENHRY, CDR2 SYGVKD. Trimming cost V 3 bases and J 7 bases; bases outside gene matches: 2. CDR3 nucleotide sequence: TGTGCCATCAGTGAAGACAGGGGGCTTGGCTACACCTTC. It translates to CAISEDRGLGYTF.

This sequence joins TRBV6-1 and TRBJ2-7, with a possible D match to TRBD1 (5 bases). Between the trimmed V and J ends, which lost 5 bases and 1 base, there was a span of 9 bases. There are 13 residues in the CDR3. The germline V gene encodes CDR1 MNHNS and CDR2 SASEGT. This chain's CDR3 is CASSLRGSYEQYF. In nucleotides, the CDR3 is TGTGCCAGCAGTTTAAGGGGTTCCTACGAGCAGTACTTC.

This chain's CDR3 is CASSPGLAGGLDTQYF. The CDR3 DNA is TGCGCCAGCAGCCCAGGACTAGCGGGGGGGTTGGATACGCAGTATTTT. The chain is built from TRBV4-1 and TRBJ2-3, with 15 bases aligning to TRBD2. V gave up 4 bases and J gave up 6 bases; unmatched junction bases: 5. The CDR3 spans 16 residues. Germline-derived CDR1 and CDR2 are MGHRA and YSYEKL.

The chain recombines TRBV19 with TRBJ2-7; D is perhaps TRBD1 (7 bases). Trimming removed 2 bases at V and 0 bases at J, with 14 bases between. Looked up from germline, CDR1 is LNHDA and CDR2 is SQIVND (reference sequence). The length of the CDR3 is 16 residues. Here the CDR3 reads CASSIQRGTASYEQYF. The CDR3 bases are TGTGCCAGTAGTATACAGCGCGGGACAGCCTCCTACGAGCAGTACTTC.

The rearrangement links TRBV30 to TRBJ1-2; TRBD1 aligns across 9 bases. The CDR3 runs 12 residues. J gave up 7 bases and V 5 bases, and 5 bases lay outside the gene matches. CDR1 and CDR2 from the germline V gene are GTSNPN and SVGIG (reference sequence). The CDR3 sequence: CAWEQGACGYTF. In DNA, the CDR3 is TGTGCCTGGGAACAGGGGGCTTGTGGCTACACCTTC.

J is TRBJ1-4 and V is TRBV2; 9 bases match TRBD1. The germline V gene encodes CDR1 SNHLY and CDR2 FYNNEI. J was trimmed by 5 bases and V by 8 bases; bases with no gene match: 9. This CDR3 is 15 amino acids long. CDR3 amino acids: CASAPRTGVNEKLFF. CDR3 sequence (DNA): TGTGCCAGCGCACCTCGGACAGGGGTGAATGAAAAACTGTTTTTT.

The chain employs TRBV5-1 and TRBJ1-1; TRBD1 matches at 12 bases. Per the germline V gene, CDR1 is SGHRS and CDR2 is YFSETQ. V was clipped by 7 bases and J by 4 bases; unmatched bases: 8. This CDR3 has 15 amino acids. This chain's CDR3 is CASLRDRGLSTEAFF. The CDR3 DNA reads as TGCGCCAGCCTCCGGGACAGGGGGCTGAGCACTGAAGCTTTCTTT.

The J gene is TRBJ1-1, the V gene TRBV11-2, with 7 bases identical to TRBD1. This CDR3 is 15 amino acids long. Unmatched junction bases numbered 10, after V lost 5 bases and J lost 4 bases. Per the germline V gene, CDR1 is SGHAT and CDR2 is FQNNGV. The CDR3 here is CASSARQGVSTEAFF. The DNA for the CDR3 is TGTGCCAGCAGCGCCCGACAGGGAGTGAGCACTGAAGCTTTCTTT. The whole variable domain, filled in from reference TRBV11-2 and TRBJ1-1, reads EAGVAQSPRYKIIEKRQSVAFWCNPISGHATLYWYQQILGQGPKLLIQFQNNGVVDDSQLPKDRFSAERLKGVDSTLKIQPAKLEDSAVYLCASSARQGVSTEAFFGQGTRLTVV.

The chain employs TRBV10-1 and TRBJ1-1, with unresolved D. The V end lost 0 bases, the J end lost 10 bases, and 9 bases lay between the germline ends. This CDR3 region has 12 residues. Germline V gene data show CDR1 as WNHNN and CDR2 as SYGVQD (reference sequence). The chain's CDR3 is CASSESEKGAFF. The CDR3 DNA sequence: TGCGCCAGCAGTGAGTCGGAGAAAGGAGCTTTCTTT.

The V call is TRBV7-9, the J call TRBJ1-2, with TRBD1 identical over 8 bases. This CDR3 region has 15 residues. V lost 4 bases, J lost 8 bases, and 12 bases stayed unmatched. Per germline, CDR1 SEHNR and CDR2 FQNEAQ (reference sequence). The CDR3 here is CASSYTNRDRRGYTF. In DNA, the CDR3 is TGTGCCAGCAGCTACACTAACCGGGACAGGCGGGGCTACACCTTC.